This T cell receptor beta chain is drawn from a study of blood T cell repertoires in COVID-19. On the study more broadly: Spain, Italy and the United States supplied samples that represented acute and convalescent COVID-19.

CDR1 is GTSNPN, CDR2 SVGIG, per germline (reference sequence). This CDR3 contains 12 residues. Concerning this clone itself: One end of the junction does not line up with germline, which may come from a read error. Other DNA sequences in this sample translate to the same CDR3.

Using immunoSEQ multiplex PCR, the repertoire was profiled, and TCRdb retains in-frame clones only, with some absent. The sample holds over 200,000 clones, approximately 75% seen once. The clonotype comes from a man aged 40-49 years who had recovered from COVID-19. The specimen sequenced was PBMCs or T cells enriched from blood (not recorded which). The chain links TRBV30 to TRBJ2-7; TRBD2 matches 9 bases. Written as DNA, the CDR3 is TGTGCCTACTTAGCGGGAGTAGCCGAGCAGTACTTT. Translated: CAYLAGVAEQYF.